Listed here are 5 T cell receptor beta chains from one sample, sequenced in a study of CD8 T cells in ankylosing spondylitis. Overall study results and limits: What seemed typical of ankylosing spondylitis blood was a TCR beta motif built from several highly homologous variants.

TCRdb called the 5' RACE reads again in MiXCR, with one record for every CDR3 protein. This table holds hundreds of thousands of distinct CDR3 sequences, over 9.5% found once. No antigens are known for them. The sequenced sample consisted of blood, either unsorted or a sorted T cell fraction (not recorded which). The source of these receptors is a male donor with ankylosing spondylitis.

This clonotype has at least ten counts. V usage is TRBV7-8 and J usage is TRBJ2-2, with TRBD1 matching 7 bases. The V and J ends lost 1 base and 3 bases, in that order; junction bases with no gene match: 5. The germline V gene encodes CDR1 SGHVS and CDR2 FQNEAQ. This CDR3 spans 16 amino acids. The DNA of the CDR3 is TGTGCCAGCAGCTTAGATGGGCAGGGGGACACCGGGGAGCTGTTTTTT. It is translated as CASSLDGQGDTGELFF.

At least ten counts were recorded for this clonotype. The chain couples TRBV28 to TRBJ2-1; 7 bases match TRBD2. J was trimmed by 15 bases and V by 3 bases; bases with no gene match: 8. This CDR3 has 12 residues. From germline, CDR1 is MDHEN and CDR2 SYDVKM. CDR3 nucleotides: TGTGCCAGCAGTTTGTTTGCGACTAGCTTGTTCTTC. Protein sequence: CASSLFATSLFF.

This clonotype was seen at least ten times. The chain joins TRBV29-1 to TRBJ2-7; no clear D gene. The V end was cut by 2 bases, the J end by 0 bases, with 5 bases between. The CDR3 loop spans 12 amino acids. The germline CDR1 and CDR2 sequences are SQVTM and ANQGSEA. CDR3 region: CSVEISSYEQYF. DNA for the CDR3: TGCAGCGTTGAAATCTCCTCCTACGAGCAGTACTTC.

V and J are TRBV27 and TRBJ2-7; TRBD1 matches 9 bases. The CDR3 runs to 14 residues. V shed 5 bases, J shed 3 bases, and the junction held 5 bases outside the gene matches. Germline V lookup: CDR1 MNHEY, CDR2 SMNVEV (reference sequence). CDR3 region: CASSQDRGNYEQYF. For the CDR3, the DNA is TGTGCCAGCAGTCAAGACAGGGGGAACTACGAGCAGTACTTC.

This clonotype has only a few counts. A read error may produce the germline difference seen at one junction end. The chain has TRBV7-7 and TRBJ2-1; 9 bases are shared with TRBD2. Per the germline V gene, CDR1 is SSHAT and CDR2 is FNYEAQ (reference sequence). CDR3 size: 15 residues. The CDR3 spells CASSRGGVGYNEQFF. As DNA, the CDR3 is TGTGCTAGCAGCCGCGGGGGGGTAGGCTACAATGAGCAGTTCTTC.